These 6 T cell receptor beta chains originate from one sample sequenced in a study of T cell responses to AZD1222 COVID-19 vaccine. The repertoire was sequenced with immunoSEQ multiplex PCR; TCRdb's copy has only in-frame clones and lacks some. The sample records fewer than 200,000 clones, 90% to 95% being singletons. Sequenced material: peripheral blood, taken on day 0 of MenACWY control vaccination. These receptors all stem from an adult in good health.

The chain couples TRBV11-3 to TRBJ2-3; the D is unclear. V lost 1 base and J 3 bases, leaving 8 bases between the germline ends. This CDR3 spans 14 amino acids. From germline, CDR1 is SGHNT and CDR2 YENEEA. CDR3 region: CASSLGRITDTQYF. CDR3 coding DNA: TGTGCCAGCAGCTTAGGACGCATTACAGATACGCAGTATTTT.

The V gene is TRBV7-3, the J gene TRBJ1-1, with D uncertain. This CDR3 contains 13 residues. Trimming took off 3 bases at V and 4 bases at J, with 9 bases between the two ends. Germline loops: CDR1 SGHTA, CDR2 FQGTGA. The CDR3 region is CASSFGDGTEAFF. In DNA form, the CDR3 reads TGTGCCAGCAGCTTTGGGGATGGCACTGAAGCTTTCTTT. Full variable domain (outside the CDR3, taken from reference TRBV7-3 and TRBJ1-1): GAGVSQTPSNKVTEKGKYVELRCDPISGHTALYWYRQSLGQGPEFLIYFQGTGAADDSGLPNDRFFAVRPEGSVSTLKIQRTERGDSAVYLCASSFGDGTEAFFGQGTRLTVV.

This rearrangement joins TRBV2 to TRBJ2-1; 11 bases are shared with TRBD2. CDR3 size: 15 residues. V lost 8 bases to trimming and J lost 7 bases; unmatched junction nucleotides: 10. CDR1 and CDR2 (germline): SNHLY, FYNNEI. The CDR3 coding sequence is TGTGCCAGCCTACGGACTAGCGGGTTCCGGAATGAGCAGTTCTTC. Amino acids: CASLRTSGFRNEQFF.

This chain joins TRBV7-8 and TRBJ2-1; D possibly corresponds to TRBD2 (6 bases). From germline, CDR1 is SGHVS and CDR2 FQNEAQ. V gave up 5 bases and J gave up 10 bases, with 15 bases separating them. The CDR3 extends over 13 amino acids. CDR3 residues: CASSPAGGNEQFF. CDR3 DNA sequence: TGTGCCAGCAGCCCCGCTGGGGGGAACGAGCAGTTCTTC.

The CDR3 DNA sequence: TGTGCCAGCAGTGAGAGGGTCGGGATGGGCAATCAGCCCCAGCATTTT. This encodes CASSERVGMGNQPQHF. The chain combines TRBV6-1 with TRBJ1-5; D gene unclear. Germline values: CDR1 MNHNS, CDR2 SASEGT. This CDR3 is 16 amino acids long. V lost 3 bases and J lost 2, with 14 bases in between.

This chain joins TRBV9 and TRBJ1-2, with 9 nucleotides matching TRBD1. V lost 4 bases, J lost 4 bases, and 20 bases stayed unmatched. Germline CDR1 is SGDLS and CDR2 is YYNGEE. The CDR3 totals 19 residues. The CDR3 loop is CASSPRGPGQGAGGYGYTF. For the CDR3, the DNA is TGTGCCAGCAGCCCTAGGGGCCCGGGACAGGGAGCAGGAGGCTATGGCTACACCTTC.